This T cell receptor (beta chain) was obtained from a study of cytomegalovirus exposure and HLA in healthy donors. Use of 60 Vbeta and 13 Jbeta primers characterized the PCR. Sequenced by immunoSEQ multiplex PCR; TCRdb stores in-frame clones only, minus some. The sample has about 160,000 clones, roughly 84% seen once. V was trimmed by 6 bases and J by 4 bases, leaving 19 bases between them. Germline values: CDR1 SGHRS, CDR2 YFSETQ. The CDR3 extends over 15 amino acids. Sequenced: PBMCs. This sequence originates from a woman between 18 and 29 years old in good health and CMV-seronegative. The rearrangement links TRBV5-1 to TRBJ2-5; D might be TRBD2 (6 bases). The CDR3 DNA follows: TGCGCCAGCACCCTAACCGGGGGAACCTCAGAGACCCAGTACTTC. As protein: CASTLTGGTSETQYF.